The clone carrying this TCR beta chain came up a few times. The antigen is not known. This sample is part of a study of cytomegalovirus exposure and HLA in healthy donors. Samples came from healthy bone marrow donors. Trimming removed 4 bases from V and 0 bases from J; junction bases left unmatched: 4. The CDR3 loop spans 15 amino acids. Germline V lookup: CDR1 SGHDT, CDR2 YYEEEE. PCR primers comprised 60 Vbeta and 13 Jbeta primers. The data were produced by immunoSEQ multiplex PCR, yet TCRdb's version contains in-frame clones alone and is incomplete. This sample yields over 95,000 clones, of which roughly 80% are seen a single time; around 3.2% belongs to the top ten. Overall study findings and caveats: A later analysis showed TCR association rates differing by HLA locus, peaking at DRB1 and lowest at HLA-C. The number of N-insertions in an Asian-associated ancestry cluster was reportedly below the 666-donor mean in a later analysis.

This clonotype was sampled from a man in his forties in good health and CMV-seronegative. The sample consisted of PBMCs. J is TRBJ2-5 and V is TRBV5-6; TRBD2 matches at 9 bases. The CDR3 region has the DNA TGTGCCAGCAGCGTGACTAGCGGATACCAAGAGACCCAGTACTTC. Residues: CASSVTSGYQETQYF.